This T cell receptor (delta chain) was recorded in a study of gamma-delta chains in newborns, infants, children. Study details: Innate gammadelta T cells reportedly expand polyclonally right after birth, driven by microbial exposure, per the title.

TCRdb reprocessed the reads using CATT. The profile shows about 2,000 delta-chain clones, around 2.8% of them singletons. Per the germline V gene, CDR1 is GEAIGNYY and CDR2 is EKD. The CDR3 sequence is 17 residues long. With 8 bases removed from V and 2 bases from J, the gap between germline ends came to 18 bases. This clone has just a few counts. With a far larger clone one base away, a read error is the likely cause. The sequencing input was blood. This clonotype was obtained from a child in good health. This chain uses TRDV2 with TRDJ3; perhaps TRDD3 as D (6 bases). The CDR3 bases are TGTGCCTTTTCGAAGGGGGACCGCCCCTGGGACACCCGACAGATGTTTTTC. Translating it yields CAFSKGDRPWDTRQMFF.